Presented here are 5 T cell receptor beta chains from one specimen sequenced in a study of vaccination and CD4 T cells after COVID-19. Treatment described: approximately 11-day PBMC culture with coronavirus spike peptide pools or control peptides (ViraFEST assay). An Oncomine TCR Beta short-read assay was used to sequence the DNA from cultured CD4+ T cells. TCRdb called the PCR reads again in MiXCR, with one record for every CDR3 protein. This sample has 15,000 to 20,000 distinct CDR3 sequences, with 43% found just once. Their specific antigens are unknown. Sequencing used CD4+ T cells from blood, cultured in vitro, obtained after SARS-CoV-2 vaccination. The source is a human donor who had recovered from COVID-19.

V gene TRBV19 combines with J gene TRBJ2-5, with 8 nucleotides matching TRBD1. The CDR3 runs 13 residues. CDR1 is LNHDA, CDR2 SQIVND, per germline (reference sequence). J was trimmed by 3 bases and V by 5 bases; bases with no gene match: 2. The CDR3 nucleotides are TGTGCCAGTAGTCTGGACAGGGAAGAGACCCAGTACTTC. This codes for CASSLDREETQYF. The entire variable domain, with the rest obtained from reference TRBV19 and TRBJ2-5, is as follows: DGGITQSPKYLFRKEGQNVTLSCEQNLNHDAMYWYRQDPGQGLRLIYYSQIVNDFQKGDIAEGYSVSREKKESFPLTVTSAQKNPTAFYLCASSLDREETQYFGPGTRLLVL.

The V call is TRBV6-1, the J call TRBJ2-3; TRBD2 aligns across 11 bases. The V and J ends lost 4 bases and 6 bases, in that order; junction bases with no gene match: 6. Per the germline V gene, CDR1 is MNHNS and CDR2 is SASEGT. The CDR3 consists of 15 residues. The CDR3 loop is CASSATSGSPDTQYF. The CDR3 bases are TGTGCCAGCAGTGCTACTAGCGGGAGCCCGGATACGCAGTATTTT.

This clonotype was detected only a few times. The rearrangement links TRBV6-2 or TRBV6-3 to TRBJ1-1, with no clear D. V was cut by 0 bases and J by 0 bases, with 8 bases left in between. This CDR3 is built from 15 residues. Germline V gene lookup returns CDR1 MNHEY and CDR2 SVGEGT. The CDR3 nucleotides are TGTGCCAGCAGTTACTCGACGGGGTTGAACACTGAAGCTTTCTTT. This sequence encodes CASSYSTGLNTEAFF.

The rearrangement uses TRBV18 and TRBJ2-5, with TRBD1 matching 9 bases. The CDR3 runs 15 residues. J lost 3 bases, V lost 4 bases, and 6 bases had no gene match. CDR1 is KGHSH, CDR2 LQKENI, per germline. DNA of the CDR3: TGTGCCAGCTCACGGCGGACAGGGGTTAAAGAGACCCAGTACTTC. Translating it yields CASSRRTGVKETQYF.

The chain carries TRBV4-1 and TRBJ2-4, with D perhaps TRBD2 (6 bases). From germline, CDR1 is MGHRA and CDR2 YSYEKL. Trimming shortened V by 0 bases and J by 6 bases, and 21 bases separated the two germline ends. CDR3 size: 18 residues. The DNA of the CDR3 is TGCGCCAGCAGCCAAGATAGCGGTTCGGGTTTGGGGGGAAACATTCAGTACTTC. Translation gives CASSQDSGSGLGGNIQYF.